This entry lists 9 T cell receptor beta chains sequenced from one sample in a study of blood T cell repertoires in COVID-19. Generated by immunoSEQ multiplex PCR, the TCRdb table keeps only in-frame clones and is missing some. The table lists 80,000 to 130,000 clones, 80% to 90% of them singletons. The sequencing sample was made of PBMCs or T cells enriched from blood (not recorded which). These receptors all stem from a woman between 45 and 65 years old who had recovered from COVID-19.

The chain employs TRBV29-1 and TRBJ1-4, with 7 bases that match TRBD1. Germline assignment: CDR1 SQVTM and CDR2 ANQGSEA. The V and J ends lost 4 bases and 8 bases, in that order; junction bases with no gene match: 7. This CDR3 has 13 amino acids. DNA for the CDR3: TGCAGCGTTGGACAGGGTGGAAGGGAAAAACTGTTTTTT. Amino acids: CSVGQGGREKLFF.

The gene calls are TRBV9 and TRBJ2-7; TRBD2 matches at 10 bases. Germline V CDR1 and CDR2: SGDLS, YYNGEE. The CDR3 contains 15 residues. Trimming removed 3 bases from V and 7 bases from J; junction bases left unmatched: 10. The chain's CDR3 is CASSGNPGLAREQYF. CDR3 in DNA: TGTGCCAGCAGCGGGAACCCGGGACTAGCGAGGGAGCAGTACTTC.

The rearrangement uses TRBV2 and TRBJ2-3, with TRBD1 matching over 9 bases. Germline V lookup: CDR1 SNHLY, CDR2 FYNNEI. The V and J ends lost 2 bases and 5 bases, in that order; junction bases with no gene match: 5. The CDR3 covers 15 residues. The CDR3 DNA is TGTGCCAGCAGTGAAATGGACAGGGGAGGAGATACGCAGTATTTT. Residues: CASSEMDRGGDTQYF.

This clone was observed a handful of times. The V call is TRBV19, the J call TRBJ1-1; D perhaps matches TRBD1 (6 bases). Trimming removed 0 bases from V and 7 bases from J, with 9 bases in between. Germline V gene lookup returns CDR1 LNHDA and CDR2 SQIVND (reference sequence). CDR3 size: 13 residues. CDR3 region: CASSIDIGGEAFF. CDR3 nucleotides: TGTGCCAGTAGTATAGATATAGGGGGTGAAGCTTTCTTT.

The rearrangement links TRBV12-5 to TRBJ1-1; weak D call: TRBD1 (6 bases). The germline gives CDR1 LGHNT, CDR2 FRNRAP. V dropped 3 bases and J dropped 1 base, with 12 bases sitting between them. The CDR3 loop spans 15 amino acids. CDR3 residues: CASGFEGGRNTEAFF. For the CDR3, the DNA is TGTGCTAGTGGTTTCGAGGGGGGGCGGAACACTGAAGCTTTCTTT.

The genes are TRBV29-1 and TRBJ1-1, with D maybe TRBD1 (5 bases). V lost 2 bases and J 4 bases, leaving 14 bases between the germline ends. Per the germline V gene, CDR1 is SQVTM and CDR2 is ANQGSEA. This CDR3 has 14 amino acids. The CDR3 spells CSVESPQGVTEAFF. The CDR3 nucleotides read TGCAGCGTTGAATCCCCCCAGGGTGTCACTGAAGCTTTCTTT.

This clone was seen once. The chain employs TRBV11-2 and TRBJ2-7, with 7 bases fitting TRBD1. V shed 3 bases and J 3 bases; nucleotides not matched to a gene: 5. Germline V CDR1 and CDR2: SGHAT, FQNNGV. CDR3 length: 14 amino acids. The DNA of the CDR3 is TGTGCCAGCAGCTTCAACCGGGACAGCTACGAGCAGTACTTC. Translating gives CASSFNRDSYEQYF.

This rearrangement joins TRBV28 to TRBJ1-2, with TRBD1 as a possible D gene (6 bases). This CDR3 has 12 residues. V dropped 6 bases and J dropped 11 bases, with 16 bases sitting between them. The germline V gene encodes CDR1 MDHEN and CDR2 SYDVKM. In nucleotides, the CDR3 is TGTGCCAGCAGAGATCAGGGGCGCCCATACACCTTC. It translates to CASRDQGRPYTF.

This chain's CDR3 is CASSSHGGDEQFF. As DNA, the CDR3 is TGTGCCAGCAGCTCTCACGGGGGGGATGAGCAGTTCTTC. The rearrangement joins TRBV11-3 to TRBJ2-1; 8 nucleotides align to TRBD2. CDR1 and CDR2 (germline): SGHNT, YENEEA. The junction had 4 bases not matched to a gene; V was cut back by 4 bases and J by 8 bases. CDR3 length: 13 amino acids.